Detailed here is one T cell receptor beta chain. This clonotype was picked up a small number of times. No cognate antigen has been identified for it. No per-base quality is available; no much larger clone lies one base away. The receptor library was made with 5' RACE. Data came from an Illumina HiSeq 2500. A second 7 to 11 cycle PCR used a sample-barcoded 5' primer and a J-beta primer mix. A template-switch 5' adaptor carrying 12 random nucleotides introduced a unique molecular identifier onto each TCR beta cDNA molecule. Each sample yielded at least 2.5 million CDR3-containing paired-end reads. First-strand cDNA was synthesized from all RNA with the Mint cDNA synthesis kit, primed by a TRBC-specific oligonucleotide. After uracil-DNA glycosylase treatment, a first 18-cycle PCR used universal primers M1SS and BC2_uni_R on all cDNA. The published analysis was carried out like this. For normalization, 1 million high-quality reads were randomly selected from each sample, with every read carrying a distinct molecular identifier. Reads with shared molecular identifiers were discarded instead of being binned into consensus sequences. CDR3 identification, clonotype clustering and error correction used MiTCR with a Q25 quality threshold and the strictest error-elimination algorithm. A nonparametric unseen species model with Euler transformation was used to estimate a lower bound on total TCR beta diversity. The public reads were reanalyzed by TCRdb: fastp trimming at Q25, MiXCR alignment, in-frame beta chains only. CDR3 protein duplicates are merged, each entry listing the most common genes and DNA. V and J calls and clone size were set by TCRdb, not the authors. This sample holds 1.5 million or so distinct CDR3 sequences; approximately 42% were observed only once. Over 3.5% of the sample lies in the top ten.

The sample is drawn from a study of blood T cells in healthy people across ages (dated by TCRdb to the mid-2010s). As for the study more broadly: In model experiments, template switching captured roughly one uniquely barcoded TCR beta cDNA molecule for every two T cells. Age-related changes in TCR beta repertoire diversity were measured in the study by deep sequencing normalized with unique cDNA molecular identifiers. The donors were split into four age groups: young (average about 15 years), middle-aged (roughly 39), aged (62) and long-lived (approximately 80). To avoid experimental bias, donors of different ages were spread randomly across the sequencing lanes. For two donors (one aged 18 to 29 and one aged 80 or older), the study analyzed two additional independent replicas of 1 million unique cDNA reads from the same blood draw. Study-wide findings and limitations: There was a strong correlation between observed TCR beta diversity and the percentage of naive T cells measured by flow cytometry. Conclusive comparison of naive and antigen-experienced compartments was prevented by the profiling of bulk unsorted PBMCs. Compared with the aged group, the long-lived group had more naive CD4+ T cells, fewer expanded clones and increased TCR diversity, a pattern suggesting age selection. Estimates of total diversity from one million sequenced T cells were regarded as lower bounds and underestimates. Observed TCR beta diversity per million T cells fell roughly linearly with age, and a significant reduction was already apparent by age roughly 40. Donor CMV infection status was unknown, potentially confounding age-related changes in expanded clonotypes.

The donors were some 36 Caucasian individuals from Russia, aged roughly 6 to 100 years, who were systemically healthy. Each donor gave 8 to 10 milliliters of peripheral blood, drawn into EDTA-treated Vacutainer tubes. Ficoll-Paque density-gradient centrifugation was used to isolate PBMCs, with at least 6.5 million per sample. Trizol reagent was used to extract total RNA from PBMCs, with at least 5 micrograms per sample. Naive CD45RAhigh/CD27high T cell percentages were measured by flow cytometry on a PBMC aliquot from every donor. The sequencing sample was made of blood. This clonotype was sampled from a woman aged 18-29 years in good health.

The encoded CDR3 is CSVDSVGTYNEQFF. The DNA is TGCAGCGTTGACAGTGTAGGGACCTACAATGAGCAGTTCTTC. The rearrangement combines TRBV29-1 with TRBJ2-1; no D gene call is confident. Reading from cysteine to phenylalanine, the CDR3 counts 14 amino acids. Just CDR3 DNA is preserved here, 42 bases in frame from base 1. Reading the germline V gene gives CDR1 SQVTM and CDR2 ANQGSEA. V is reduced by 3 bases and J by 2 bases, leaving a spacing of 11 bases between them.